This T cell receptor (beta chain) was captured in a study of human T cells and chemical hapten exposure. V was pared by 4 bases and J by 4 bases, with 4 bases of the junction left unmatched. The CDR3 spans 14 residues. Germline lookup yields CDR1 LNHDA and CDR2 SQIVND (reference sequence). Regarding time point: pre-sensitization, week 0. Treatment reported: therapeutic diphenylcyclopropenone sensitization with weekly scalp DPC. This clonotype was found many times. As yet, its antigen is unknown. General study points: TCRs exceeding a frequency of 1 in 1000 stayed unchanged under DPC sensitization.

TCRdb reprocessed the RACE reads via MiXCR and lists one record per CDR3 protein. The sample lists about 68,000 distinct CDR3 sequences, around 9.9% occurring once. This chain connects TRBV19 to TRBJ2-7, with TRBD2 matching 10 bases. The receptor was isolated from a woman in her fifties or sixties with alopecia areata. Some clones in this sample may be carry-over from other donors' samples. The sample here was whole blood, taken in connection with sensitization to the hapten diphenylcyclopropenone (DPC). The CDR3 protein is CASSRTSGDYEQYF. The CDR3 nucleotides read TGTGCCAGTAGTAGGACTAGCGGAGATTACGAGCAGTACTTC.